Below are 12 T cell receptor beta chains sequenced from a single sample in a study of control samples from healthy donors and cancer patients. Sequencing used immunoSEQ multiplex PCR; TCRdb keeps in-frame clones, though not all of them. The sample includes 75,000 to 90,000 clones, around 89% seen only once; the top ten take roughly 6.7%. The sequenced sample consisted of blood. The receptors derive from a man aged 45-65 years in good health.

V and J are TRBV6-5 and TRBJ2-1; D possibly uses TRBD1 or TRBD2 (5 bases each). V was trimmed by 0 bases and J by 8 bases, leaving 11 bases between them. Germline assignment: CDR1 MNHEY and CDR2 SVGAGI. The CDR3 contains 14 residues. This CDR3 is CASSYSGTPHEQFF. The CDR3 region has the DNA TGTGCCAGCAGTTACTCCGGGACCCCCCATGAGCAGTTCTTC.

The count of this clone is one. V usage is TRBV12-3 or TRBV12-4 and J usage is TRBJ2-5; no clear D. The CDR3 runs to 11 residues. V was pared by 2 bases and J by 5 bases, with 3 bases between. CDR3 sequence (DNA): TGTGCCAGCAGTTTAAAGGAGACCCAGTACTTC. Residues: CASSLKETQYF.

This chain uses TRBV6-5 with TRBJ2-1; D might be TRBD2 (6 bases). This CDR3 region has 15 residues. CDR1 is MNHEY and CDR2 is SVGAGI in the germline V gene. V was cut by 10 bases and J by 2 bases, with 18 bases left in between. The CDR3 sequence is CATWLTSRAYNEQFF. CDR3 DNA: TGTGCCACCTGGCTCACTAGCAGGGCCTACAATGAGCAGTTCTTC.

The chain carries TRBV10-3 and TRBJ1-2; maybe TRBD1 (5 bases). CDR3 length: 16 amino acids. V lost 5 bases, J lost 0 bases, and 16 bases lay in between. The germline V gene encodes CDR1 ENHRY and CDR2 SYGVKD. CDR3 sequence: CAISTKGTLANYGYTF. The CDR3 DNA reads TGTGCCATCAGTACAAAAGGGACTTTAGCTAACTATGGCTACACCTTC.

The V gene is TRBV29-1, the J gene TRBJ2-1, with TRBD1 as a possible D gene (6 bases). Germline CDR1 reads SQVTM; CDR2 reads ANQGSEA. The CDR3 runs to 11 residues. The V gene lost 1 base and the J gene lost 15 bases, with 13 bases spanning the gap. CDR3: CSVEVRDKLFF. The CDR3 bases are TGCAGCGTTGAAGTCCGGGACAAGCTGTTCTTC.

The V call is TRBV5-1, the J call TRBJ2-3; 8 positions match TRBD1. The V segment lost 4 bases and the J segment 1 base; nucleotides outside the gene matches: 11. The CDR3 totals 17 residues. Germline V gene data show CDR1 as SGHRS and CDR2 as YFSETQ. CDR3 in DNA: TGCGCCAGCAGCCTGGGGTCAGGGGGCCTTGGCACAGATACGCAGTATTTT. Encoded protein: CASSLGSGGLGTDTQYF.

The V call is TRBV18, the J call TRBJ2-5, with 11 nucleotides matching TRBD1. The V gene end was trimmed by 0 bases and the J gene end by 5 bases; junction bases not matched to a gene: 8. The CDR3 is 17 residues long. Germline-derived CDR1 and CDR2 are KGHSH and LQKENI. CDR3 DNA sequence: TGTGCCAGCTCACCACCGGGTCGGACAGGGGGCGCGGAGACCCAGTACTTC. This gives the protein CASSPPGRTGGAETQYF.

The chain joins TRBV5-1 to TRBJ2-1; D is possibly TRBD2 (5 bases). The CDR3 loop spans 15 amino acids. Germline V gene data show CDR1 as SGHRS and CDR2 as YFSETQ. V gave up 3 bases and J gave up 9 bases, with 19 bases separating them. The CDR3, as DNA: TGCGCCAGCAGCTCACTAGGACTCTTCCAATCTGAGCAGTTCTTC. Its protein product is CASSSLGLFQSEQFF.

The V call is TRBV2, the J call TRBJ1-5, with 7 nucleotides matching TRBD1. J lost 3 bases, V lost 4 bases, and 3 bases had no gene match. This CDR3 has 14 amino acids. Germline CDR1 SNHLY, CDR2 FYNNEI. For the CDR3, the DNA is TGTGCCAGCAGTGTGGGACAGAACAATCAGCCCCAGCATTTT. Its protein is CASSVGQNNQPQHF.

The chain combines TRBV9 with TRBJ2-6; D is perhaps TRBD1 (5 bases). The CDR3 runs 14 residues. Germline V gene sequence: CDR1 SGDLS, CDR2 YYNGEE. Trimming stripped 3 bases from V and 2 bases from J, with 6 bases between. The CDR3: CASSARAGANVLTF. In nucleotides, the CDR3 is TGTGCCAGCAGCGCCAGGGCTGGGGCCAACGTCCTGACTTTC.

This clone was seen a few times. The CDR3 DNA follows: TGTGCCAGCGGTCAAACAGGGCCTGCTATTCCTAATCAGCCCCAGCATTTT. This gives the protein CASGQTGPAIPNQPQHF. The chain uses TRBV21-1 and TRBJ1-5; TRBD1, the table's D call, was not compared with the DNA. TRBV21-1 constitutes a pseudogene. This CDR3 comprises 17 residues.

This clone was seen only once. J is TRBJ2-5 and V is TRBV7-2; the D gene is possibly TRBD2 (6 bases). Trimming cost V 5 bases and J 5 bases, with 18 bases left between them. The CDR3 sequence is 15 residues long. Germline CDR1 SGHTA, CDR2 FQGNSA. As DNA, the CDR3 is TGTGCCAGCAGCGAGGTGGCGGGGCGCAGGGAGACCCAGTACTTC. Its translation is CASSEVAGRRETQYF.